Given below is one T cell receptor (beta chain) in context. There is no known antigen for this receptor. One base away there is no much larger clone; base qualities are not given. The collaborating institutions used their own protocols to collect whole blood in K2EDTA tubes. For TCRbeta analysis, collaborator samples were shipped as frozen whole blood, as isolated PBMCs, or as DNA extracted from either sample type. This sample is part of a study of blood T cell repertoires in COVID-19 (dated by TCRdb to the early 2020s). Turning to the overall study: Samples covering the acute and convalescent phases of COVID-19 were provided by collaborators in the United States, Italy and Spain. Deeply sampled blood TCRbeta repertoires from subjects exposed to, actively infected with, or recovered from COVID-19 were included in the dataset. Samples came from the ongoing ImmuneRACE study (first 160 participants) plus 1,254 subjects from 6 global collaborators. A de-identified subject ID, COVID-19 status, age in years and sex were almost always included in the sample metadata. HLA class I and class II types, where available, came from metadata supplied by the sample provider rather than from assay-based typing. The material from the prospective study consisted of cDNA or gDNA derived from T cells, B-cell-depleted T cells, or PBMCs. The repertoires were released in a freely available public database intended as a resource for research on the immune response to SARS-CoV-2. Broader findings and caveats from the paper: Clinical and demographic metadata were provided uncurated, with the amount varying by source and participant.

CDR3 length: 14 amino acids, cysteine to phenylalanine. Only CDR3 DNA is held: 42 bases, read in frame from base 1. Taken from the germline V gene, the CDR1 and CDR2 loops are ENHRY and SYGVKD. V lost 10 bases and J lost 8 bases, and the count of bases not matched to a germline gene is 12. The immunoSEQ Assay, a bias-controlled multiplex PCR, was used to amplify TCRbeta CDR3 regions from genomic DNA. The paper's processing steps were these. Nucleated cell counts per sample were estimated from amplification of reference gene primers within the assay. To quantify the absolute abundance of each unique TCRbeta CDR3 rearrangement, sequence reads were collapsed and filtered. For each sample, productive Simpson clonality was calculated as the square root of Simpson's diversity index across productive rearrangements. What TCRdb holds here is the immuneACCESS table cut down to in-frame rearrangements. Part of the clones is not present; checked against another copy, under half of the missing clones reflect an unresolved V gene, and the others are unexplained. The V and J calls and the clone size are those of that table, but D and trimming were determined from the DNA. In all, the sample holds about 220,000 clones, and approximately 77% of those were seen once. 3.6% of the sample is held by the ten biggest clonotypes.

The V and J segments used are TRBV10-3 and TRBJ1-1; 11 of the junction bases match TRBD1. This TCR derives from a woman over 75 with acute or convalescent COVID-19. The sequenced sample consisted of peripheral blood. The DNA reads TGTGCCACCACCCCGGGACAGGGGGTGACGGAAGCTTTCTTT. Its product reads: CATTPGQGVTEAFF.